This T cell receptor beta chain is drawn from a study of monozygotic twins with inflammatory bowel disease. General study findings and limits: Inverse Simpson values showed less TCRbeta diversity in IBD patients than in their healthy co-twins. Clonotypes shared with others were fewer in IBD patients than in healthy twins, especially with disease activity.

Germline V lookup: CDR1 SEHNR, CDR2 FQNEAQ (reference sequence). This CDR3 comprises 13 residues. TCRdb re-analyzed the 5' RACE reads; it lists each CDR3 protein once, without DNA. The repertoire table contains some 400,000 distinct CDR3 sequences. To note about this clonotype: Its specificity is not known.

This chain connects TRBV7-9 to TRBJ1-6; TCRdb's D call of TRBD1 is untestable without DNA. The sequenced sample was blood. This sequence was found in a human donor with ulcerative colitis or Crohn's disease, or a healthy co-twin of an affected twin (not recorded which). The CDR3 loop reads CASSERQQSPLHF.